This T cell receptor beta chain was sequenced for a study of T-cell reconstitution after alpha-beta-depleted transplantation in children. Unique molecular identifiers were incorporated when the TCRbeta library was constructed. Via MiXCR, TCRdb re-called the PCR reads, giving one row per CDR3 protein. The sample shows fewer than 120,000 distinct CDR3 sequences, around a tenth of them seen only once. In this sample, this clonotype turned up many times. This CDR3 is 15 amino acids long. The V gene's germline CDR1 is MDHEN and CDR2 SYDVKM. Unmatched junction bases numbered 8, after V lost 6 bases and J lost 4 bases.

The sample here was PBMCs from the stem cell graft donor, taken from the stem cell graft. The receptor was derived from a human donor who donated a stem cell graft to a child with acute lymphoblastic leukemia. The chain carries TRBV28 and TRBJ1-1, with 10 bases aligning to TRBD1. The CDR3 loop is CASSLRQGASTEAFF. For the CDR3, the DNA is TGTGCCAGCAGCCTTAGACAGGGGGCGTCCACTGAAGCTTTCTTT.